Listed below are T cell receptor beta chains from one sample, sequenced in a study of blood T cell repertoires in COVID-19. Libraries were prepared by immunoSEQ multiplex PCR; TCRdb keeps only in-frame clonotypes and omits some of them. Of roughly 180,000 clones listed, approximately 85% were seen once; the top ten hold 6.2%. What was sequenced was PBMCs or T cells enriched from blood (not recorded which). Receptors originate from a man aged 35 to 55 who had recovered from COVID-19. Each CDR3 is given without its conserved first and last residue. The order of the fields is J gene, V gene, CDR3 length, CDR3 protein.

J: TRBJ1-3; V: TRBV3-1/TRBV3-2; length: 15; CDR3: ASSQGVTGSSGNTIY
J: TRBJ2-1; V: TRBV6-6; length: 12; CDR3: ASSPSGTGNEQF
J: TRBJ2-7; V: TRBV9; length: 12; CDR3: ASSVGRGHYEQY
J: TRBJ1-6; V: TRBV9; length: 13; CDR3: ASSVGTGGNSPLH
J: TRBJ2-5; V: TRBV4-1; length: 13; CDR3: ASSQTGTSSETQY
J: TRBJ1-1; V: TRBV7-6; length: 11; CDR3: ASSEDRGAEAF
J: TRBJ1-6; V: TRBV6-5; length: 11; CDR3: ASRGSGQPPLH
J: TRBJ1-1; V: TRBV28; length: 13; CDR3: ASSPPDRGSTEAF
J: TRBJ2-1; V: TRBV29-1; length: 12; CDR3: SVPQGSSYNEQF
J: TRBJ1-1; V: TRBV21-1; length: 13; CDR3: ASSKARGMNTEAF
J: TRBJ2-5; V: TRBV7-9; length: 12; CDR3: ASSPRELSQTQY
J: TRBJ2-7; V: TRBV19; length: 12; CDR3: ASSKSGSAYEQY
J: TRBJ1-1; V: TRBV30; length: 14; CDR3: AWSVRSSGVNTEAF
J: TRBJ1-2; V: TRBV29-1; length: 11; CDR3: SVERDRGRGYT
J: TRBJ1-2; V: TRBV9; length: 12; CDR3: ASRTQGSGVGYT
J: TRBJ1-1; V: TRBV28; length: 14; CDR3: ASIVRGGTGNTEAF
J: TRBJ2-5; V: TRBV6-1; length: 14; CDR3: ASSGGQGVGTETQY
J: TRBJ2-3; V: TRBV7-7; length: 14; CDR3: ASSPGVAGGLGTQY
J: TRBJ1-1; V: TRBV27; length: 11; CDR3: ASGNPGGLEAF
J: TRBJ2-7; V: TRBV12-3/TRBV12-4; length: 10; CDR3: ASRNRFGEQY
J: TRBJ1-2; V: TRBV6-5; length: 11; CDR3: ASSPGQAYGYT
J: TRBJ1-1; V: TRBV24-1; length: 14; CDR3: ATSTSGAGLDTEAF
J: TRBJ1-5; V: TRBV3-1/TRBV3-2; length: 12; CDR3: ASSQDQFNQPQH
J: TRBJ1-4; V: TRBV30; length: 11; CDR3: AHSGTGNEKLF
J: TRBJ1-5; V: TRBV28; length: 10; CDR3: ASSSILKPQH
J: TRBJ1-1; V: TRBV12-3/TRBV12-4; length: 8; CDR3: ASGGKGAF
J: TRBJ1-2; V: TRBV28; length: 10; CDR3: ALSTGWYGYT
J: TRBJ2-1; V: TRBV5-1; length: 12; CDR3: ASSTDRAGNEQF
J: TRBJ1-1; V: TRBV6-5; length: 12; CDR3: ASSYRGQPTEAF
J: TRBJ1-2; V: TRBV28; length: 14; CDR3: ASSLWQGSQNVGYT
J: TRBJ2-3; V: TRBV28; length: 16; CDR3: ASSLSPGLGSSTDTQY
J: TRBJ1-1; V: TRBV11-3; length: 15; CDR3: ASSLVGWGQSNTEAF
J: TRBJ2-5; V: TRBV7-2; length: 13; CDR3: ASTPGTSMQETQY
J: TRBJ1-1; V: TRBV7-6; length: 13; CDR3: ASSTASGGNTEAF
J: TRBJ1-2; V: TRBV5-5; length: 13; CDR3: ASGERDRGRDGYT
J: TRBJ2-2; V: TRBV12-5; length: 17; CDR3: ASVGPGLAGGRGTGELF
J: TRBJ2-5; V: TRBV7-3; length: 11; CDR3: ASGTGGGETQY
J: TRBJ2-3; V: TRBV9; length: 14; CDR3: ASSVATSGSTDTQY
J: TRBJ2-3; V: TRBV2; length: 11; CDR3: ALSRVGTDTQY
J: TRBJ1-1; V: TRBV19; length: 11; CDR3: ASKPPAGTEAF
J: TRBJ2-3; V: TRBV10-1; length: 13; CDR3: ASGGTSGRTDTQY
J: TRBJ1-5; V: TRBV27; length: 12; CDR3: ASSSLAGDQPQH
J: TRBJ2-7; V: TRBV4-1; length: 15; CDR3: ASSQDFGKAGAYEQY
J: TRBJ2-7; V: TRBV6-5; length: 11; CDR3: ASFGRGAYEQY
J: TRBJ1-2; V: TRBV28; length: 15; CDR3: ASNLSGQGARNYGYT